These 21 T cell receptor beta chains came from one sample sequenced in a study of blood T cell repertoires in COVID-19. Repertoires were generated with immunoSEQ multiplex PCR, while TCRdb's copy carries only in-frame clones and drops some. Of more than 70,000 clones listed, approximately 78% are singletons. The sequenced material came from peripheral blood. All receptors come from a woman in her 70s with acute or convalescent COVID-19.

This clone was seen once. The V gene is TRBV5-1, the J gene TRBJ1-3, with unresolved D. V was clipped by 0 bases and J by 10 bases, with 8 bases between them. CDR3 length: 12 residues. CDR1 is SGHRS, CDR2 YFSETQ, per germline. The CDR3 sequence: CASSLASGTIYF. CDR3 DNA: TGCGCCAGCAGCTTGGCCTCGGGGACCATATATTTT.

The chain employs TRBV5-1 and TRBJ2-1; a possible D gene is TRBD2 (6 bases). With 1 base removed from V and 4 bases from J, the gap between germline ends came to 12 bases. Germline V gene sequence: CDR1 SGHRS, CDR2 YFSETQ. The CDR3 consists of 15 residues. Here the CDR3 DNA reads TGCGCCAGCAGCTTGTATCCGGGAGCGTACAATGAGCAGTTCTTC. Translation gives CASSLYPGAYNEQFF.

V usage is TRBV19 and J usage is TRBJ1-5; no firm D call. The CDR3 contains 15 residues. The V and J ends lost 3 bases and 2 bases respectively, with 11 bases between them. In germline, CDR1 is LNHDA, CDR2 SQIVND (reference sequence). The CDR3 nucleotides are TGTGCCAGTAGTATTACGGGATCTGGCAATCAGCCCCAGCATTTT. It specifies CASSITGSGNQPQHF.

This rearrangement joins TRBV2 to TRBJ2-3; 8 bases match TRBD1. Looked up from germline, CDR1 is SNHLY and CDR2 is FYNNEI. The CDR3 contains 15 residues. V dropped 3 bases and J dropped 5; count of bases not matched to a gene: 7. The CDR3 is CASSELTGGEDTQYF. The CDR3 DNA reads as TGTGCCAGCAGTGAGTTAACAGGGGGAGAAGATACGCAGTATTTT.

This rearrangement joins TRBV7-2 to TRBJ2-1, with 8 bases lining up with TRBD2. Germline V CDR1 and CDR2: SGHTA, FQGNSA. Losses at the gene ends were 5 bases for V and 7 bases for J; bases not matched to a gene: 10. This CDR3 region has 15 residues. The CDR3: CASSISGNSGNEQFF. In nucleotides, the CDR3 is TGTGCCAGCAGCATTAGCGGGAACAGTGGTAATGAGCAGTTCTTC.

The chain links TRBV5-1 to TRBJ2-3, with D hard to call. Germline CDR1 is SGHRS and CDR2 is YFSETQ. V lost 4 bases to trimming and J lost 0 bases, with 12 bases between them. This CDR3 contains 15 residues. The CDR3 DNA sequence: TGCGCCAGCAGCCCTCTATCTAGTAGCACAGATACGCAGTATTTT. Protein: CASSPLSSSTDTQYF.

The V call is TRBV7-2, the J call TRBJ2-7; 9 nucleotides line up with TRBD2. The V segment lost 2 bases and the J segment 3 bases; nucleotides outside the gene matches: 17. The CDR3 length is 19 residues. Germline lookup yields CDR1 SGHTA and CDR2 FQGNSA. This CDR3 is CASSLRGLISGRTIYEQYF. The CDR3 DNA reads as TGTGCCAGCAGCTTAAGGGGCTTGATAAGCGGGAGGACAATCTACGAGCAGTACTTC.

V is TRBV2 and J is TRBJ2-7; D may be TRBD1 (6 bases). The V gene lost 5 bases and the J gene lost 2 bases, with 7 bases spanning the gap. Germline CDR1 and CDR2: SNHLY and FYNNEI. The CDR3 covers 12 residues. CDR3 in amino acids: CASSNRAYEQYF. CDR3 nucleotides: TGTGCCAGCAGTAACAGGGCCTACGAGCAGTACTTC.

This sequence joins TRBV18 and TRBJ2-1; D ambiguous. The germline gives CDR1 KGHSH, CDR2 LQKENI. V lost 2 bases and J lost 5, with 10 bases in between. The CDR3 is made up of 14 amino acids. The CDR3 bases are TGTGCCAGCTCACCAGATGGCCAACACAATGAGCAGTTCTTC. Residues: CASSPDGQHNEQFF.

This clone was observed a few times. This chain links TRBV6-1 with TRBJ1-2; a possible D gene is TRBD1 (6 bases). CDR1 is MNHNS, CDR2 SASEGT, per germline. Between the trimmed V and J ends, which lost 3 bases and 5 bases, there was a span of 10 bases. The CDR3 spans 13 residues. CDR3 sequence (DNA): TGTGCCAGCAGTGAGACAGGAATTTATGGCTACACCTTC. Translated, it gives CASSETGIYGYTF.

The CDR3 DNA follows: TGTGCCAGCAGTGAAGGGAGCGGGGCCTACGAGCAGTACTTC. Translating it yields CASSEGSGAYEQYF. V usage is TRBV2 and J usage is TRBJ2-7, with 7 bases fitting TRBD2. Germline trimming cut 1 base from V and 2 bases from J; bases unmatched to any gene: 2. Germline V gives CDR1 SNHLY, CDR2 FYNNEI. The CDR3 has 14 amino acids.

As concerns this clone: An end of the junction does not agree with germline; a read error may underlie this. The chain joins TRBV12-3 or TRBV12-4 to TRBJ1-4; 7 bases map to TRBD1. The CDR3 runs 13 residues. The CDR3 sequence: CASSARQGGDQIF. The CDR3 DNA is TGTGCCAGCAGTGCCAGACAGGGTGGCGACCAGATTTTT.

Worth noting for this clone: The CDR3 end shows no conserved phenylalanine or tryptophan, and so a read error is likely. The limits of the CDR3 on the DNA are not certain, so only TCRdb's listed CDR3 is given. This chain uses TRBV20-1 with TRBJ1-1; no DNA check was done on the table's D call, TRBD1. Germline-derived CDR1 and CDR2 are DFQATT and SNEGSKA (reference sequence). Termini included, the CDR3 measures 11 amino acids. Here the CDR3 reads CSARVTTGPVQ.

The chain carries TRBV5-1 and TRBJ2-5, with 12 bases aligning to TRBD1. Trimming took 2 bases from V and 4 from J; bases not matched to a gene: 6. The germline V gene encodes CDR1 SGHRS and CDR2 YFSETQ. The length of the CDR3 is 16 residues. The CDR3 DNA is TGCGCCAGCAGCTTAACCCGGGACAGGGGGCGAGAGACCCAGTACTTC. This translates into CASSLTRDRGRETQYF.

The chain uses TRBV19 and TRBJ1-4; unclear D gene. In germline, CDR1 is LNHDA, CDR2 SQIVND (reference sequence). The CDR3 is 14 amino acids. Between the trimmed V and J ends, which lost 6 bases and 4 bases, there was a span of 12 bases. For the CDR3, the DNA is TGTGCCAGTAGCCTCGAACGGTTTAATGAAAAACTGTTTTTT. Translating it yields CASSLERFNEKLFF. The complete variable domain, with remaining parts taken from reference TRBV19 and TRBJ1-4, reads DGGITQSPKYLFRKEGQNVTLSCEQNLNHDAMYWYRQDPGQGLRLIYYSQIVNDFQKGDIAEGYSVSREKKESFPLTVTSAQKNPTAFYLCASSLERFNEKLFFGSGTQLSVL.

The V call is TRBV6-5, the J call TRBJ1-2; no clear D gene. V shed 4 bases and J shed 8 bases, with 17 bases lying between them. This CDR3 has 14 residues. Germline-derived CDR1 and CDR2 are MNHEY and SVGAGI. The CDR3 sequence: CASSSPAGHSGYTF. CDR3 DNA: TGTGCCAGCAGTTCGCCGGCGGGTCACTCCGGCTACACCTTC.

This clone was counted between two and nine times. V and J are TRBV18 and TRBJ1-2, with D unclear. This CDR3 has 13 amino acids. Deletions cut 6 bases from V and 4 bases from J, with 12 bases between. CDR1 and CDR2 (germline): KGHSH, LQKENI. The CDR3 region is CASSTDLFYGYTF. In DNA form, the CDR3 reads TGTGCCAGCTCTACAGACCTATTCTATGGCTACACCTTC.

The chain couples TRBV21-1 to TRBJ2-2; TRBD1 reflects the table's D call only, with no check against the DNA. TRBV21-1 is a documented pseudogene. This CDR3 region has 17 residues. The CDR3 DNA reads as TGTGCCAGCAGCGGAAGGGCTCGGACAGCGAACACCGGGGAGCTGTTTTTT. Translation gives CASSGRARTANTGELFF.

The chain is built from TRBV30 and TRBJ1-1; 10 nucleotides align to TRBD1. Germline-derived CDR1 and CDR2 are GTSNPN and SVGIG (reference sequence). The CDR3 is 13 residues long. Trimming at V came to 3 bases and at J to 5 bases, leaving 3 bases not matched to a gene. DNA for the CDR3: TGTGCCTGGAGCCCGGACAGGGGGACTGAAGCTTTCTTT. It specifies CAWSPDRGTEAFF.

The chain links TRBV30 to TRBJ1-2, with 7 bases lining up with TRBD1. The germline gives CDR1 GTSNPN, CDR2 SVGIG (reference sequence). Trimming cost V 3 bases and J 7 bases; bases outside gene matches: 14. There are 15 residues in the CDR3. CDR3 amino acids: CAWSPLGGNTGGYTF. In nucleotides, the CDR3 is TGTGCCTGGAGCCCCTTAGGGGGCAACACTGGTGGCTACACCTTC. The whole variable domain, filled in from reference TRBV30 and TRBJ1-2, reads SQTIHQWPATLVQPVGSPLSLECTVEGTSNPNLYWYRQAAGRGLQLLFYSVGIGQISSEVPQNLSASRPQDRQFILSSKKLLLSDSGFYLCAWSPLGGNTGGYTFGSGTRLTVV.

To note about this clone: The same CDR3 arises from other DNA sequences in this sample as well. V and J are TRBV29-1 and TRBJ1-1; 8 bases are shared with TRBD1. V shed 6 bases, J shed 2 bases, and the junction held 5 bases outside the gene matches. This CDR3 has 13 amino acids. Germline lookup yields CDR1 SQVTM and CDR2 ANQGSEA. The CDR3 nucleotides read TGCAGCGTGGGAACAGGGGGAAACACTGAAGCTTTCTTT. As protein: CSVGTGGNTEAFF.